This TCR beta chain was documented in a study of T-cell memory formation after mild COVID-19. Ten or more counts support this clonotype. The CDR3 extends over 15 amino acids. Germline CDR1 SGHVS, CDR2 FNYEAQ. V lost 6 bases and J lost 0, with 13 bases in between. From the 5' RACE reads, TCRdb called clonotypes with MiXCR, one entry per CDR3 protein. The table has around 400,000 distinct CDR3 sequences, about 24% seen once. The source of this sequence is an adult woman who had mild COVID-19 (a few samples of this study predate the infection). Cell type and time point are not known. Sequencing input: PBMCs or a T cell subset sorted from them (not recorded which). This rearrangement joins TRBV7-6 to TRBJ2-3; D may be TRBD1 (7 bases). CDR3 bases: TGTGCCAGCAGACCGACAGGGACTAGCACAGATACGCAGTATTTT. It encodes CASRPTGTSTDTQYF.